This TCR beta chain was recovered during a study of cytomegalovirus exposure and HLA in healthy donors. Study outcomes and limitations: The later analysis indicated that the majority of CMV-associated TCR beta chains appeared HLA-restricted.

About this clone: The antigen is not known. This specimen includes other DNA sequences encoding the same CDR3.

The PCR used 60 Vbeta and 13 Jbeta primers. Sequencing was performed with immunoSEQ multiplex PCR; in TCRdb, only in-frame clones are kept and a portion is missing. The data contain approximately 120,000 clones, more than 75% of them seen just once; the ten biggest clones take up under 2%. V gave up 5 bases and J gave up 7 bases; unmatched junction bases: 4. The germline gives CDR1 MNHEY, CDR2 SVGAGI. CDR3 length: 12 residues. This TCR was sampled from a man aged 18 to 30 in good health and CMV-seronegative. Specimen: PBMCs. The V gene is TRBV6-5, the J gene TRBJ1-1; TRBD1 agrees at 7 bases. This CDR3 reads CASSRWDSEAFF. The DNA for the CDR3 is TGTGCCAGCAGTCGTTGGGACAGTGAAGCTTTCTTT.